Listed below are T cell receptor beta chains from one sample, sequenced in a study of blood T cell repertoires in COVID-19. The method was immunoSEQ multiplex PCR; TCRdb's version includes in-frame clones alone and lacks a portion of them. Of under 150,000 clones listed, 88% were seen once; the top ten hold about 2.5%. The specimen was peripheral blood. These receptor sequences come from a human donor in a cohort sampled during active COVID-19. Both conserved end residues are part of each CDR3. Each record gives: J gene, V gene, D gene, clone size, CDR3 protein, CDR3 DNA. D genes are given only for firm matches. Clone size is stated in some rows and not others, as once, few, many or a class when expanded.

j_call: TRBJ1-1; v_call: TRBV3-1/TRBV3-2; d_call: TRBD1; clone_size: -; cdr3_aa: CASSRLDRGDTEAFF; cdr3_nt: TGTGCCAGCAGCCGTCTGGACAGGGGGGACACTGAAGCTTTCTTT
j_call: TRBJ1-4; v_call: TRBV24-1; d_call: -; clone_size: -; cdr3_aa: CATSDKRGEKLFF; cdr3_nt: TGTGCCACCAGTGACAAAAGGGGTGAAAAACTGTTTTTT
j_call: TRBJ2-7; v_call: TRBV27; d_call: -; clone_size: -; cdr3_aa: CASSYNRAALYEQYF; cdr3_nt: TGTGCCAGCAGTTATAACAGGGCAGCCTTGTACGAGCAGTACTTC
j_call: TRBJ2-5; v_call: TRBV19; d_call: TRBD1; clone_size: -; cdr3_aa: CASSSEKTGGGFETQYF; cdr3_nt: TGTGCCAGTAGTAGCGAAAAGACAGGGGGTGGATTCGAGACCCAGTACTTC
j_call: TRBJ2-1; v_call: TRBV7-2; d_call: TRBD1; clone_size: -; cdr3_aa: CASSFGQGEYNEQFF; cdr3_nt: TGTGCCAGCAGCTTCGGACAGGGGGAGTACAATGAGCAGTTCTTC
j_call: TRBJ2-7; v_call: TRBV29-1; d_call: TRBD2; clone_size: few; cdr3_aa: CSVEELAGVGEQYF; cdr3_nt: TGCAGCGTTGAAGAACTAGCGGGAGTTGGCGAGCAGTACTTC
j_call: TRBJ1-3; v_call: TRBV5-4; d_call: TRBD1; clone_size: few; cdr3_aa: CASAEDRAGNTIYF; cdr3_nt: TGTGCCAGCGCGGAGGACAGGGCTGGAAACACCATATATTTT
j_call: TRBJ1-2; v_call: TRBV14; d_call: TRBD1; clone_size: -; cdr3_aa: CASSRGQNYGYTF; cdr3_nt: TGTGCCAGCAGCCGGGGACAGAACTATGGCTACACCTTC
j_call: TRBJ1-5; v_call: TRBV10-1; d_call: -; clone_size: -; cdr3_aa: CAGGGDRLNQPQHF; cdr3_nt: TGCGCCGGCGGGGGCGACAGGCTCAATCAGCCCCAGCATTTT
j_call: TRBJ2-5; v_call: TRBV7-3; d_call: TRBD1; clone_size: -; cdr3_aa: CASSRDREETQYF; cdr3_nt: TGTGCCAGCAGTCGGGACAGGGAAGAGACCCAGTACTTC
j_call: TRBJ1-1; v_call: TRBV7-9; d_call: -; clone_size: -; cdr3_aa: CASINLEGEGYDTEAFF; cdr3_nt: TGTGCCAGCATAAACTTGGAGGGGGAGGGTTATGACACTGAAGCTTTCTTT
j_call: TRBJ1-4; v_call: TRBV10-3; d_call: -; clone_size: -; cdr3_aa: CAISEPSGLTGGSEKLFF; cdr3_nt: TGTGCCATCAGTGAGCCCTCCGGGTTAACCGGGGGATCCGAAAAACTGTTTTTT
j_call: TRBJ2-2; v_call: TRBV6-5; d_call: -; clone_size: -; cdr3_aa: CASNGDLTEGGELFF; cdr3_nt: TGTGCCAGCAACGGGGACCTGACGGAGGGCGGGGAGCTGTTTTTT
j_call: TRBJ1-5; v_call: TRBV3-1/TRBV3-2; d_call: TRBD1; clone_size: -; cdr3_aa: CASSQGDRGLQPQHF; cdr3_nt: TGTGCCAGCAGCCAGGGGGACAGGGGGCTTCAGCCCCAGCATTTT
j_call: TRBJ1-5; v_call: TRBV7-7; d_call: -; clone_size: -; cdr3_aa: CASSLGQLYSNQPQHF; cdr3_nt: TGTGCTAGCAGCTTAGGGCAGTTATATAGCAATCAGCCCCAGCATTTT
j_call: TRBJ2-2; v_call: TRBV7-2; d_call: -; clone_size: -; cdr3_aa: CASRPTGTGELFF; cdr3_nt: TGTGCCAGCAGGCCTACAGGGACCGGGGAGCTGTTTTTT
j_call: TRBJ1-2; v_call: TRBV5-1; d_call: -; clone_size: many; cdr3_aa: CASSLDRGNYGYTF; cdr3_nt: TGCGCCAGCAGCTTGGACCGGGGGAACTATGGCTACACCTTC
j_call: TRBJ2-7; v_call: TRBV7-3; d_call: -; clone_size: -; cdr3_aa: CASSLTGGLEQYF; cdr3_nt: TGTGCCAGCAGCTTAACGGGAGGCCTCGAGCAGTACTTC
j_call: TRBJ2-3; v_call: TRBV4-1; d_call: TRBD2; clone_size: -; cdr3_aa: CASSQAGGRGTDTQYF; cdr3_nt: TGCGCCAGCAGCCAGGCGGGGGGCCGGGGAACAGATACGCAGTATTTT
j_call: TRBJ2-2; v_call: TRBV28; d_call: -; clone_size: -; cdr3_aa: CASSLSRVGTGELFF; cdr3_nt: TGTGCCAGCAGTTTGAGCAGGGTTGGCACCGGGGAGCTGTTTTTT
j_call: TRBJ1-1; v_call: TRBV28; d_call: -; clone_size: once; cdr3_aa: CASSLIASNTEAFF; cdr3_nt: TGTGCCAGCAGTTTAATAGCTTCGAACACTGAAGCTTTCTTT
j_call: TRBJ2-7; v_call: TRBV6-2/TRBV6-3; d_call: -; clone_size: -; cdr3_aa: CASSYDVRRAYEQYF; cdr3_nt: TGTGCCAGCAGTTACGATGTGCGTAGAGCCTACGAGCAGTACTTC
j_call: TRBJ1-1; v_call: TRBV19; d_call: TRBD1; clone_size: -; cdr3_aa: CASSIIIGQGTEAFF; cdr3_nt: TGTGCCAGTAGTATTATAATCGGACAGGGAACTGAAGCTTTCTTT
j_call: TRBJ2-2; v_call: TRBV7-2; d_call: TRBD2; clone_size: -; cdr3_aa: CASRPSGANTGELFF; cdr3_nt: TGTGCCAGCAGACCCAGCGGGGCGAACACCGGGGAGCTGTTTTTT
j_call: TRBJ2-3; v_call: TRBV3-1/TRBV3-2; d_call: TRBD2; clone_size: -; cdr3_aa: CASSQVVRRLAGARPSTDTQYF; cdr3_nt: TGTGCCAGCAGCCAAGTTGTCCGCAGACTAGCGGGAGCCCGACCTAGCACAGATACGCAGTATTTT
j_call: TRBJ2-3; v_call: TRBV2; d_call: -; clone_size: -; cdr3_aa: CASKRVDTQYF; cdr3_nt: TGTGCCAGCAAGAGGGTAGATACGCAGTATTTT
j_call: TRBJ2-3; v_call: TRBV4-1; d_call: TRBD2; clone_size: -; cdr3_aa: CASSRLAGTDTQYF; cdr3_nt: TGCGCCAGCAGCCGACTAGCTGGGACAGATACGCAGTATTTT
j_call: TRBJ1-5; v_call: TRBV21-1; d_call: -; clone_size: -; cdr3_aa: CASSKAYGSGIRTQHF; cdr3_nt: TGTGCCAGCAGCAAAGCGTACGGTTCAGGGATTAGGACCCAGCATTTT
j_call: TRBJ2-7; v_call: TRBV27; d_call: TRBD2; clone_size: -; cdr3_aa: CASSFLGLAGDEQYF; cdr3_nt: TGTGCCAGCAGTTTCCTTGGACTAGCGGGGGATGAGCAGTACTTC
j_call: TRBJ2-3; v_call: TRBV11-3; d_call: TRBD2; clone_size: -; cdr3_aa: CASSPGASGGLGTDTQYF; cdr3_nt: TGTGCCAGCAGCCCAGGGGCTAGCGGGGGGCTCGGCACAGATACGCAGTATTTT
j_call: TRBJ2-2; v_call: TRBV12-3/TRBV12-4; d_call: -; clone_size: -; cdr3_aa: CASIHSLTGELFF; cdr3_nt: TGTGCCAGCATCCACTCTCTCACCGGGGAGCTGTTTTTT
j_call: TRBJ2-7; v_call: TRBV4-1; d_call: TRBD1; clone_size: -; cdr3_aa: CASSQGQGALYEQYF; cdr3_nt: TGCGCCAGCAGCCAAGGACAGGGGGCTCTTTACGAGCAGTACTTC
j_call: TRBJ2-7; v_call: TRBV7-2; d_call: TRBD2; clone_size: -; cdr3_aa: CASSLEGTSGSYEQYF; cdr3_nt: TGTGCCAGCAGCTTAGAAGGGACTAGCGGGAGCTACGAGCAGTACTTC
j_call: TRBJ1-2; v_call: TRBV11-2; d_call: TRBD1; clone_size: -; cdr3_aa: CASSRTGTNYGYTF; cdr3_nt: TGTGCCAGCAGCCGGACAGGGACTAACTATGGCTACACCTTC
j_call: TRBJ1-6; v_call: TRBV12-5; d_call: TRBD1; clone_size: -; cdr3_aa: CASGYDRGYYNSPLHF; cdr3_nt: TGTGCTAGTGGCTATGACAGGGGATACTATAATTCACCCCTCCACTTT